The 30 T cell receptor beta chains below were found in one sample sequenced in a study of blood T cells in healthy people across ages. For the second PCR, which ran for 7 to 11 cycles, a sample-barcoded 5' primer and a J-beta primer mix were used. One entry per CDR3 protein, called by TCRdb with MiXCR from the 5' RACE reads. This table holds 650,000 to 800,000 distinct CDR3 sequences, under 45% found once. The sequencing sample was made of blood. The receptors originated from a man in his fifties or sixties in good health.

J is TRBJ2-1 and V is TRBV10-3; D remains ambiguous. Germline CDR1 reads ENHRY; CDR2 reads SYGVKD. V lost 3 bases and J 6 bases, leaving 12 bases between the germline ends. CDR3 length: 14 amino acids. CDR3 bases: TGTGCCATCAGTGACAGGTCCCACTCCAATGAGCAGTTCTTC. This sequence encodes CAISDRSHSNEQFF.

The chain links TRBV12-3 or TRBV12-4 to TRBJ2-5; the D gene is possibly TRBD2 (6 bases). Matching the DNA end better, TRBJ2-7 makes the J call doubtful. CDR3 length equals 15 residues. CDR3 in DNA: TGTGCCAGCAGTTTAGCGGCTAGCGCTATATACGAGCAGTACTTC. Translating it yields CASSLAASAIYEQYF.

The chain combines TRBV20-1 with TRBJ1-2; the D is unclear. With 1 base removed from V and 0 bases from J, the gap between germline ends came to 12 bases. Germline CDR1 reads DFQATT; CDR2 reads SNEGSKA (reference sequence). The CDR3 has 15 residues. The CDR3 protein is CSARAPGGANYGYTF. The DNA for the CDR3 is TGCAGTGCTAGAGCGCCAGGAGGAGCTAACTATGGCTACACCTTC.

This clonotype was seen a handful of times. The genes are TRBV7-9 and TRBJ2-7; 8 bases match TRBD2. The CDR3 is made up of 15 amino acids. Trimming took 5 bases from V and 5 from J; bases not matched to a gene: 11. The V gene's germline CDR1 is SEHNR and CDR2 FQNEAQ (reference sequence). This CDR3 reads CASSPGLAGQNEQYF. The CDR3 coding sequence is TGTGCCAGCAGCCCAGGACTAGCCGGACAGAACGAGCAGTACTTC. The full variable domain, in which reference TRBV7-9 and TRBJ2-7 provide the parts outside the CDR3, is DTGVSQNPRHKITKRGQNVTFRCDPISEHNRLYWYRQTLGQGPEFLTYFQNEAQLEKSRLLSDRFSAERPKGSFSTLEIQRTEQGDSAMYLCASSPGLAGQNEQYFGPGTRLTVT.

Of note for this clonotype: The junction departs from germline at one end; a sequencing error may be responsible. This rearrangement joins TRBV14 to TRBJ1-1; a possible D gene is TRBD1 (5 bases). The germline V gene has CDR1 SGHDN and CDR2 FVKESK. CDR3 length: 16 residues. CDR3 region: CASSQVEGPRGTEAFF. CDR3 DNA sequence: TGTGCCAGCAGTCAAGTAGAGGGGCCGCGGGGCACTGAAGCTTTCTTT.

The gene calls are TRBV10-3 and TRBJ1-1; 8 positions match TRBD1. The ends lost 5 bases at V and 5 bases at J; junction bases unmatched: 7. There are 14 residues in the CDR3. Germline CDR1 reads ENHRY; CDR2 reads SYGVKD. DNA of the CDR3: TGTGCCATCAGTTTCCAGGGGGCTGAGACTGAAGCTTTCTTT. Translation gives CAISFQGAETEAFF.

This clonotype was detected only a few times. V is TRBV20-1 and J is TRBJ2-4, with 15 bases that match TRBD2. CDR1 and CDR2 (germline): DFQATT, SNEGSKA (reference sequence). V shed 4 bases, J shed 2 bases, and the junction held 9 bases outside the gene matches. The CDR3 is 18 residues long. CDR3 loop: CSATRTSGGAWSKNIQYF. CDR3 in DNA: TGCAGTGCTACACGGACTAGCGGGGGGGCATGGTCCAAAAACATTCAGTACTTC.

The chain employs TRBV3-1 and TRBJ2-7; D is possibly TRBD1 (6 bases). Trimming left V 2 bases short and J 2 bases short, with 10 bases between. The CDR3 extends over 14 amino acids. The V gene's germline CDR1 is LGHDT and CDR2 YNNKEL (reference sequence). The CDR3 here is CASSQIPGAYEQYF. CDR3 DNA: TGTGCCAGCAGCCAAATCCCAGGGGCCTACGAGCAGTACTTC.

This chain connects TRBV5-6 to TRBJ1-1; TRBD1 matches at 7 bases. CDR1 is SGHDT, CDR2 YYEEEE, per germline. The CDR3 has 13 amino acids. With V trimmed by 4 bases and J by 6 bases, 6 bases remained unmatched. The CDR3 here is CASSDRTGAEAFF. As DNA, the CDR3 is TGTGCCAGCAGCGATAGAACAGGGGCTGAAGCTTTCTTT.

This chain connects TRBV19 to TRBJ1-2, with unresolved D. Trimming stripped 5 bases from V and 3 bases from J, with 13 bases between. The CDR3 covers 14 residues. Germline CDR1 and CDR2: LNHDA and SQIVND (reference sequence). The DNA of the CDR3 is TGTGCCAGTAGTCCCGGGATCTCAGACTATGGCTACACCTTC. It specifies CASSPGISDYGYTF.

The chain carries TRBV15 and TRBJ2-7; D is perhaps TRBD1 (7 bases). Germline V gene lookup returns CDR1 LNHNV and CDR2 YYDKDF (reference sequence). The length of the CDR3 is 14 residues. The V end lost 4 bases, the J end lost 2 bases, and 12 bases lay between the germline ends. CDR3 sequence reads: CATSMAGGPYEQYF. DNA of the CDR3: TGTGCCACCAGCATGGCAGGGGGGCCCTACGAGCAGTACTTC.

This clonotype occurred a few times. The rearrangement uses TRBV5-1 and TRBJ2-1; no definite D call. The CDR3 sequence is 11 residues long. Germline V gene sequence: CDR1 SGHRS, CDR2 YFSETQ. The V end lost 2 bases, the J end lost 10 bases, and 7 bases lay between the germline ends. The CDR3 reads CASSFVNEQFF. Written as DNA, the CDR3 is TGCGCCAGCAGCTTTGTAAACGAGCAGTTCTTC.

The chain recombines TRBV5-6 with TRBJ2-6; D is ambiguous. Germline CDR1 and CDR2: SGHDT and YYEEEE. The CDR3 is made up of 15 amino acids. The V end was cut by 1 base, the J end by 0 bases, with 5 bases between. The CDR3 spells CASSLRVSGANVLTF. The CDR3 nucleotides are TGTGCCAGCAGCTTGAGGGTCTCTGGGGCCAACGTCCTGACTTTC. Full variable domain (remainder filled in from reference TRBV5-6 and TRBJ2-6): DAGVTQSPTHLIKTRGQQVTLRCSPKSGHDTVSWYQQALGQGPQFIFQYYEEEERQRGNFPDRFSGHQFPNYSSELNVNALLLGDSALYLCASSLRVSGANVLTFGAGSRLTVL.

The chain uses TRBV12-5 and TRBJ2-5; 8 nucleotides agree with TRBD1. Germline V gene lookup returns CDR1 LGHNT and CDR2 FRNRAP. V was pared by 6 bases and J by 1 base, with 10 bases of the junction left unmatched. CDR3 length: 16 amino acids. The CDR3 sequence is CASGTGQGLFQETQYF. CDR3 bases: TGTGCTAGTGGGACCGGACAGGGATTATTCCAAGAGACCCAGTACTTC.

This clonotype has only one observation. The chain employs TRBV6-1 and TRBJ1-5; the D is unclear. Germline V gene sequence: CDR1 MNHNS, CDR2 SASEGT. CDR3 length: 12 amino acids. With 6 bases removed from V and 5 bases from J, the gap between germline ends came to 8 bases. The DNA of the CDR3 is TGTGCCAGCAGCGACTCTCATCAGCCCCAGCATTTT. This encodes CASSDSHQPQHF.

This clonotype was observed a handful of times. The chain carries TRBV7-8 and TRBJ1-1, with 8 bases fitting TRBD1. The CDR3 has 16 residues. Trimming took 5 bases from V and 1 from J; bases not matched to a gene: 9. CDR1 SGHVS and CDR2 FQNEAQ come from the germline V gene. CDR3 bases: TGTGCCAGCAGCAATCAGGGGGCGCTTACGAACACTGAAGCTTTCTTT. It is translated as CASSNQGALTNTEAFF.

About this clonotype itself: The junction departs from the called germline gene at one end, perhaps through a read error. The rearrangement links TRBV9 to TRBJ2-3; D uncertain. The germline V gene encodes CDR1 SGDLS and CDR2 YYNGEE. There are 12 residues in the CDR3. The CDR3 DNA is TGTGCCAACAGCGTAGATGGGGATACGCAGTATTTT. Protein: CANSVDGDTQYF. Together with reference TRBV9 and TRBJ2-3, the CDR3 gives the full variable domain: DSGVTQTPKHLITATGQRVTLRCSPRSGDLSVYWYQQSLDQGLQFLIQYYNGEERAKGNILERFSAQQFPDLHSELNLSSLELGDSALYFCANSVDGDTQYFGPGTRLTVL.

The genes are TRBV6-2 or TRBV6-3 and TRBJ2-5; perhaps D is TRBD1 or TRBD2 (5 bases each). The CDR3 runs to 14 residues. V was shortened by 7 bases and J by 11 bases, with 23 bases between the two germline ends. Per the germline V gene, CDR1 is MNHEY and CDR2 is SVGEGT. In nucleotides, the CDR3 is TGTGCCAGCAACATAAGGGGAGTGTCCTACGATCAGTACTTC. Amino acid sequence: CASNIRGVSYDQYF.

This clonotype showed up just a few times. The V gene is TRBV3-1, the J gene TRBJ2-7; 9 bases agree with TRBD1. CDR1 LGHDT and CDR2 YNNKEL come from the germline V gene (reference sequence). This CDR3 has 15 amino acids. Unmatched junction bases numbered 10, after V lost 4 bases and J lost 6 bases. CDR3 sequence (DNA): TGTGCCAGCAGCCCGACCGGGACAGGGATTTCCGAGCAGTACTTC. Translation gives CASSPTGTGISEQYF.

The genes are TRBV16 and TRBJ2-4, with D perhaps assigned TRBD1 or TRBD2 (5 bases each). The V end was cut by 0 bases, the J end by 13 bases, with 13 bases between. The V gene's germline CDR1 is KGHSY and CDR2 FQNENV. The CDR3 runs to 13 residues. Written as DNA, the CDR3 is TGTGCCAGCAGCCAATCGGTGATGGGGGAGCAGTACTTC. Its protein is CASSQSVMGEQYF.

The chain combines TRBV28 with TRBJ2-1, with no clear D. CDR3 length equals 13 residues. The germline CDR1 and CDR2 sequences are MDHEN and SYDVKM. Between the trimmed V and J ends, which lost 5 bases and 4 bases, there was a span of 9 bases. The CDR3 DNA follows: TGTGCCAGCAGTCCTCACTTATACAATGAGCAGTTCTTC. Protein product: CASSPHLYNEQFF.

V gene TRBV10-3 combines with J gene TRBJ2-1; 16 bases are shared with TRBD2. Trimming cost V 4 bases and J 8 bases; bases outside gene matches: 5. The CDR3 length is 16 residues. Germline V gene lookup returns CDR1 ENHRY and CDR2 SYGVKD. The CDR3 spells CAISGSGTSGRDEQFF. CDR3 sequence (DNA): TGTGCCATCAGTGGATCCGGGACTAGCGGGAGGGATGAGCAGTTCTTC.

In this sample, this clonotype turned up a few times. The chain has TRBV28 and TRBJ2-7, with 7 positions matching TRBD1. With 6 bases clipped from V and 3 bases from J, the junction kept 5 bases outside the gene matches. CDR1 is MDHEN, CDR2 SYDVKM, per germline. There are 13 residues in the CDR3. The CDR3 DNA reads as TGTGCCAGCAGAAAGACAGGGAACTACGAGCAGTACTTC. This codes for CASRKTGNYEQYF.

This clonotype was seen more than once but under ten times. The CDR3 here is CASSERTGVDEQYF. The CDR3 DNA follows: TGTGCCAGCAGCGAGAGGACAGGGGTCGACGAGCAGTACTTC. This chain joins TRBV9 and TRBJ2-4, with 9 nucleotides matching TRBD1. The J call is uncertain, as TRBJ2-7 better fits the DNA end. The germline gives CDR1 SGDLS, CDR2 YYNGEE. The CDR3 loop spans 14 amino acids.

This chain connects TRBV20-1 to TRBJ1-5, with 8 bases aligning to TRBD1. Germline CDR1 and CDR2: DFQATT and SNEGSKA (reference sequence). This CDR3 is built from 13 residues. The CDR3 is CSAYTGGNQPQHF. Here the CDR3 DNA reads TGCAGCGCTTATACAGGGGGAAATCAGCCCCAGCATTTT.

Notes on this clonotype: A much larger clonotype is one base distant, so this may be a read error. This sequence joins TRBV29-1 and TRBJ2-1, with 8 bases matching TRBD1. This CDR3 has 14 amino acids. V shed 5 bases and J 10 bases; nucleotides not matched to a gene: 13. The V gene's germline CDR1 is SQVTM and CDR2 ANQGSEA. The CDR3 nucleotides read TGCAGCGTTTCCGGGACAGGCGTCTCCTACGAGCAGTTCTTC. This encodes CSVSGTGVSYEQFF.

This chain uses TRBV9 with TRBJ2-4, with 10 bases matching TRBD1. Germline V lookup: CDR1 SGDLS, CDR2 YYNGEE. This CDR3 is 16 amino acids long. Trimming took 4 bases from V and 6 from J; bases not matched to a gene: 10. In DNA, the CDR3 is TGTGCCAGCAGCACCAGCGACAGGGGGCGATCAAACATTCAGTACTTC. Its translation: CASSTSDRGRSNIQYF.

The sample holds one count of this clonotype. The chain joins TRBV7-2 to TRBJ2-5; 10 bases are a match to TRBD2. Per germline, CDR1 SGHTA and CDR2 FQGNSA. This CDR3 comprises 16 residues. The J segment lost 5 bases and the V segment lost 5 bases, leaving 11 bases of the junction unmatched. CDR3 residues: CASSRKASGGAETQYF. Here the CDR3 DNA reads TGTGCCAGCAGCCGCAAGGCCAGCGGGGGGGCGGAGACCCAGTACTTC.

This clonotype has just a few counts. V usage is TRBV28 and J usage is TRBJ1-5, with no clear D. Germline-derived CDR1 and CDR2 are MDHEN and SYDVKM. V was trimmed by 2 bases and J by 5 bases, leaving 4 bases between them. The CDR3 extends over 12 amino acids. As DNA, the CDR3 is TGTGCCAGCAGTTTACCTGATCAGCCCCAGCATTTT. Translating gives CASSLPDQPQHF.

The sample holds a few counts of this clonotype. V and J are TRBV7-9 and TRBJ1-3, with TRBD1 as a possible D gene (5 bases). The V end was cut by 5 bases, the J end by 3 bases, with 8 bases between. CDR3 length: 13 residues. The germline gives CDR1 SEHNR, CDR2 FQNEAQ (reference sequence). The CDR3 DNA reads as TGTGCCAGCAGCCGAGACAGTGGAAACACCATATATTTT. This translates into CASSRDSGNTIYF.